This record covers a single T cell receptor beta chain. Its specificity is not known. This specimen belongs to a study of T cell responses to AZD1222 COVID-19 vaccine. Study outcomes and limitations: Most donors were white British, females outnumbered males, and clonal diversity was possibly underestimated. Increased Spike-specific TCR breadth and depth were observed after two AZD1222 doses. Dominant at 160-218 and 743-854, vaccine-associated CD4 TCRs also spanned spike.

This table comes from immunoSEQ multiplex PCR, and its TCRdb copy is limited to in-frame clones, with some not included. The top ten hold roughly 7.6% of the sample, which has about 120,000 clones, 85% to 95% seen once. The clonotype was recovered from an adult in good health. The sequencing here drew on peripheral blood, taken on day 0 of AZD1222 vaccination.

The CDR3 coding sequence is TGCAGTGCTAGTCTGGGGGCAGGCTCCTACGAGCAGTACTTC. Protein sequence: CSASLGAGSYEQYF. The rearrangement links TRBV20-1 to TRBJ2-7; D might be TRBD1 (6 bases). Germline CDR1 DFQATT, CDR2 SNEGSKA (reference sequence). CDR3 length: 14 residues. Trimming left V 3 bases short and J 0 bases short, with 12 bases between.